This record concerns one TCR beta chain sequence. These data belong to a study of shared clonotypes between healthy human individuals. Cells designated naive CD8 were CD45RO-negative and were positively selected for CCR7, with terminally differentiated effector memory CD45RA+ cells excluded. Running of the assay took place at deep level. This table comes from immunoSEQ multiplex PCR, and its TCRdb copy is limited to in-frame clones, with some not included. The table includes around 2,100,000 clones, about 94% detected once. The receptor was isolated from a man aged 18 to 29 in good health. The sample was naive CD8+ T cells sorted from blood.

The CDR3 sequence: CASSRPFSGGDNTDTQYF. CDR3 sequence (DNA): TGTGCCAGCAGTCGACCTTTTAGCGGGGGGGATAACACAGATACGCAGTATTTT. This chain links TRBV27 with TRBJ2-3; 11 bases are shared with TRBD2. J was trimmed by 2 bases and V by 5 bases; bases with no gene match: 12. CDR3 size: 18 residues. Germline V gene lookup returns CDR1 MNHEY and CDR2 SMNVEV (reference sequence).